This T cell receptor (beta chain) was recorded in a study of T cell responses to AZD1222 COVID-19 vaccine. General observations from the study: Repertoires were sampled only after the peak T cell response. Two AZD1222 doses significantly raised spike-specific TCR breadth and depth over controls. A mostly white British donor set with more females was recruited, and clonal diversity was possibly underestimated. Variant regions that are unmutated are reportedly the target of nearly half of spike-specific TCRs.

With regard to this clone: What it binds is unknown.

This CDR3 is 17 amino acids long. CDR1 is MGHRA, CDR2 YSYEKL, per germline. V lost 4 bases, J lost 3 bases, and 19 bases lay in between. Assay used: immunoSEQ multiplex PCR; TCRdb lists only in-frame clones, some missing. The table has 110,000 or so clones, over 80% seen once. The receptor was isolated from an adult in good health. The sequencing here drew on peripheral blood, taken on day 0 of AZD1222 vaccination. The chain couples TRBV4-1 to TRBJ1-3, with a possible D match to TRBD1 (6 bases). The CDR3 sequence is CASSLGHYPKVGNTIYF. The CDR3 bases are TGCGCCAGCAGCCTGGGACATTACCCCAAGGTTGGAAACACCATATATTTT.